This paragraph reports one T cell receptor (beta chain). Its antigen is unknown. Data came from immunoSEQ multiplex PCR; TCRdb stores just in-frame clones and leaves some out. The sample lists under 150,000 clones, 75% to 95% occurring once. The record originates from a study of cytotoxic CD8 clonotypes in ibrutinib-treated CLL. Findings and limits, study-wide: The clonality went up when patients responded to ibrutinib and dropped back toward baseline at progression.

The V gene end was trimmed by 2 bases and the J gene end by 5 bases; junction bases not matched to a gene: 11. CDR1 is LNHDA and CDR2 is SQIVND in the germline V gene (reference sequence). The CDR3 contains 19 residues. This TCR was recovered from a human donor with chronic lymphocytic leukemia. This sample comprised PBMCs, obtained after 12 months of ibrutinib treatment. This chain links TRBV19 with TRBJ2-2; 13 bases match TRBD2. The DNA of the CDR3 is TGTGCCAGTAGTATAAGGGTAGGACTAGCGGGAGCCCGGACCGGGGAGCTGTTTTTT. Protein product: CASSIRVGLAGARTGELFF.